A selection of T cell receptor beta chains follows, all from one sample in a study of long-term antiretroviral therapy in people with HIV. Assay used: immunoSEQ multiplex PCR; TCRdb lists only in-frame clones, some missing. The sample lists approximately 30,000 clones; around 82% were seen once. This specimen consisted of unsorted PBMCs, obtained 3 years after starting antiretroviral therapy. These receptors all come from a man in his forties with HIV. The CDR3 runs from the conserved cysteine through the conserved F or W. Fields, in order: J gene, V gene, D gene, CDR3 protein. A D gene is named only where the DNA matches it firmly.

j_gene: TRBJ2-7
v_gene: TRBV19
d_gene: TRBD2
CDR3aa: CASSTTSGFIGYEQYF

j_gene: TRBJ2-1
v_gene: TRBV7-7
d_gene: .
CDR3aa: CASSLGEDSRQFF

j_gene: TRBJ2-5
v_gene: TRBV4-1
d_gene: TRBD1
CDR3aa: CASSQGGGRETQYF

j_gene: TRBJ1-1
v_gene: TRBV19
d_gene: TRBD1
CDR3aa: CASSIAGTGNTEAFF

j_gene: TRBJ1-1
v_gene: TRBV19
d_gene: .
CDR3aa: CASSIEWGNTEAFF

j_gene: TRBJ2-2
v_gene: TRBV5-4
d_gene: TRBD1
CDR3aa: CASSLDRGQNTGELFF

j_gene: TRBJ2-3
v_gene: TRBV4-2
d_gene: .
CDR3aa: CASSPRSGSDTQYF

j_gene: TRBJ1-5
v_gene: TRBV5-8
d_gene: .
CDR3aa: CASSSTGRNQPQHF

j_gene: TRBJ2-3
v_gene: TRBV5-1
d_gene: TRBD1
CDR3aa: CASSPGDRADTQYF

j_gene: TRBJ2-7
v_gene: TRBV6-6
d_gene: .
CDR3aa: CASSPTEYSYEQYF

j_gene: TRBJ2-5
v_gene: TRBV19
d_gene: .
CDR3aa: CASSPVSGSQYF

j_gene: TRBJ2-7
v_gene: TRBV5-1
d_gene: TRBD1
CDR3aa: CASSPQGVGEQYF

j_gene: TRBJ2-2
v_gene: TRBV2
d_gene: .
CDR3aa: CASRATGYGTGELFF

j_gene: TRBJ1-2
v_gene: TRBV5-6
d_gene: .
CDR3aa: CASSLGQGSYGYTF

j_gene: TRBJ2-1
v_gene: TRBV2
d_gene: TRBD2
CDR3aa: CASSEFASGGRSNEQFF

j_gene: TRBJ2-7
v_gene: TRBV19
d_gene: TRBD1
CDR3aa: CASSIDGDRGSSYEQYF

j_gene: TRBJ2-5
v_gene: TRBV27
d_gene: .
CDR3aa: CASSLSGRETQYF

j_gene: TRBJ1-2
v_gene: TRBV5-6
d_gene: TRBD1
CDR3aa: CASSLVGQGASGYTF

j_gene: TRBJ1-2
v_gene: TRBV12-5
d_gene: TRBD1
CDR3aa: CASGLQGGRDPNYGYTF

j_gene: TRBJ2-7
v_gene: TRBV11-1
d_gene: .
CDR3aa: CASSSSSLAQEQYF

j_gene: TRBJ1-4
v_gene: TRBV6-5
d_gene: TRBD1
CDR3aa: CASSPTGQDEKLFF

j_gene: TRBJ2-7
v_gene: TRBV5-5
d_gene: .
CDR3aa: CASSPPTGAYEQYF

j_gene: TRBJ1-2
v_gene: TRBV5-1
d_gene: TRBD1
CDR3aa: CASSIEGQGATVYGYTF

j_gene: TRBJ2-7
v_gene: TRBV14
d_gene: TRBD1
CDR3aa: CASSQGDSHYEQYF

j_gene: TRBJ2-3
v_gene: TRBV5-1
d_gene: TRBD2
CDR3aa: CASSLGGTSGGDTQYF

j_gene: TRBJ2-5
v_gene: TRBV7-9
d_gene: .
CDR3aa: CASSPTNQETQYF

j_gene: TRBJ1-2
v_gene: TRBV7-9
d_gene: .
CDR3aa: CASRLAGYGYTF

j_gene: TRBJ1-4
v_gene: TRBV10-2
d_gene: .
CDR3aa: CASSEVGGDNEKLFF

j_gene: TRBJ1-1
v_gene: TRBV30
d_gene: .
CDR3aa: CAWSRGFRNTEAFF

j_gene: TRBJ2-1
v_gene: TRBV10-2
d_gene: .
CDR3aa: CASSGFWGNEQFF

j_gene: TRBJ2-5
v_gene: TRBV29-1
d_gene: TRBD2
CDR3aa: CSAPGGETQYF

j_gene: TRBJ2-7
v_gene: TRBV7-8
d_gene: TRBD2
CDR3aa: CASSLIAGPSYEQYF

j_gene: TRBJ1-2
v_gene: TRBV5-1
d_gene: .
CDR3aa: CASSPSGNSNYGYTF

j_gene: TRBJ1-1
v_gene: TRBV9
d_gene: .
CDR3aa: CASSVGLTGLTEAFF